These T cell receptor beta chains were read from a single sample in a study of regulatory T cells in long-lasting Graves disease. TCRdb itself ran the multiplex PCR reads through MiXCR, one entry per CDR3 protein. The sample carries some 490,000 distinct CDR3 sequences, about 11% recorded once. The data were also submitted as part of a second study, on T cells in Graves' hyperthyroidism and ophthalmopathy.

The sequencing here drew on peripheral blood mononuclear cells (PBMCs), taken at new diagnosis, from a patient treated with antithyroid drugs. The receptors originated from a woman between 25 and 40 years old with Graves disease. The CDR3 runs from the conserved cysteine through the conserved F or W. Fields, in order: V gene, clone size, D gene, J gene, CDR3 DNA, CDR3 protein. The D gene is left open where the match is weak. The size entry is marked missing in some rows and otherwise reads once, few, many or a size class.

TRBV9	many	TRBD2	TRBJ2-5	TGTGCCAGCAGCGTAGGGAGCGGGAGGGTGGGGGAGACCCAGTACTTC	CASSVGSGRVGETQYF
TRBV18	many	NA	TRBJ1-2	TGTGCCAGCTCTCTTCTGGACATGAAAGGCTACACCTTC	CASSLLDMKGYTF
TRBV12-3/TRBV12-4	NA	TRBD1	TRBJ1-2	TGTGCCAGCAGGCCGGGACAGGGGGCCCTTCAGGATGGCTACACCTTC	CASRPGQGALQDGYTF
TRBV20-1	many	NA	TRBJ2-7	TGCAGTGCTAGAGAGCATGTCTCGCCCGGACACGAGCAGTACTTC	CSAREHVSPGHEQYF
TRBV9	many	TRBD1	TRBJ1-1	TGTGCCAGCAGCCCACCCGGGACAGGGGGCTTCTACACTGAAGCTTTCTTT	CASSPPGTGGFYTEAFF
TRBV6-2/TRBV6-3	many	TRBD2	TRBJ2-3	TGTGCCAGCAGTTACGGAAGCGGGAGGGGAGGCACAGATACGCAGTATTTT	CASSYGSGRGGTDTQYF
TRBV20-1	many	NA	TRBJ2-5	TGCAGTGCTAGAGGGGGAGGAGAGACCCAGTACTTC	CSARGGGETQYF
TRBV28	many	NA	TRBJ1-5	TGTGCCAGCAGTTCCCCAACCTGGGGGCAGAATCAGCCCCAGCATTTT	CASSSPTWGQNQPQHF
TRBV20-1	few	NA	TRBJ1-2	TGCAGTGCAGCCCGGGGGGGCAGAAACTATGGCTACACCTTC	CSAARGGRNYGYTF
TRBV27	many	NA	TRBJ1-5	TGTGCCAGCAGAACCGGGGGGTCGAGGCAGCCCCAGCATTTT	CASRTGGSRQPQHF
TRBV7-2	many	NA	TRBJ2-7	TGTGCCAGCAGGCCAGCGGCCCTCTACGAGCAGTACTTC	CASRPAALYEQYF
TRBV3-1	NA	NA	TRBJ2-7	TGTGCCAGCAGCCAAGCGGGCAGTCCCTACGAGCAGTACTTC	CASSQAGSPYEQYF
TRBV28	NA	NA	TRBJ1-5	TGTGCCAGCAGTTTAGGACGGCTCAATCAGCCCCAGCATTTT	CASSLGRLNQPQHF
TRBV6-2/TRBV6-3	many	NA	TRBJ1-1	TGTGCCAGCAGCCAAAACAACTTTGAAGCTTTCTTT	CASSQNNFEAFF
TRBV30	NA	NA	TRBJ2-7	TGTGCCTGGAGGACTGGAAACCTTCAACAGTACTTC	CAWRTGNLQQYF
TRBV4-2	many	NA	TRBJ2-7	TGTGCCAGCAGCCGCGGGACTCGCTACGAGCAGTACTTC	CASSRGTRYEQYF
TRBV11-2	many	NA	TRBJ1-4	TGTGCCAGCAGCTCTATTGGGGCAAAATATGAAAAACTGTTTTTT	CASSSIGAKYEKLFF
TRBV6-2/TRBV6-3	NA	NA	TRBJ1-1	TGTGCCAGCAGGATACAGGGTCTGGAGACTGAAGCTTTCTTT	CASRIQGLETEAFF
TRBV7-9	many	NA	TRBJ1-1	TGTGCCAGCAGCTTAGCAGCGGCTGAAGCTTTCTTT	CASSLAAAEAFF
TRBV28	NA	TRBD1	TRBJ2-7	TGTGCCAGCAGTTTACCCGGGACAGGGGGACTCTACGAGCAGTACTTC	CASSLPGTGGLYEQYF
TRBV27	many	NA	TRBJ1-5	TGTGCCACTCAAGGGGAGGGCAATCAGCCCCAGCATTTT	CATQGEGNQPQHF
TRBV7-8	many	NA	TRBJ2-6	TGTGCCAGCAGCTGGGGGTTCTCTGGGGCCAACGTCCTGACTTTC	CASSWGFSGANVLTF
TRBV6-2/TRBV6-3	many	NA	TRBJ1-5	TGTGCCAGCAGTGAAGGGCCGAGGGGTCAGCCCCAGCATTTT	CASSEGPRGQPQHF
TRBV5-1	few	NA	TRBJ2-5	TGCGCCAGCAGCTCGGGACGGCAACAAGAGACCCAGTACTTC	CASSSGRQQETQYF
TRBV2	many	NA	TRBJ1-1	TGTGCCAGCAGTGAGGGGGTGCCTAGGGGGACTGAAGCTTTCTTT	CASSEGVPRGTEAFF
TRBV3-1	NA	NA	TRBJ1-2	TGTGCCAGCAGCCAAGCAGGGTCGCTAGGCTACACCTTC	CASSQAGSLGYTF
TRBV10-3	many	NA	TRBJ2-2	TGTGCCATCAGTGACAGGAACACCGGGGAGCTGTTTTTT	CAISDRNTGELFF
TRBV7-3	many	TRBD2	TRBJ2-1	TGTGCCAGCAGTCTAATAGCGGGAGGTTTCAACGAGCAGTTCTTC	CASSLIAGGFNEQFF
TRBV18	many	NA	TRBJ2-1	TGTGCCAGCTCACCAATGGCAGGGGGGTGGAATGAGCAGTTCTTC	CASSPMAGGWNEQFF
TRBV4-1	few	TRBD1	TRBJ1-6	TGCGCCAGCAGCGTCGACAGGGAACCCCTCCACTTT	CASSVDREPLHF
TRBV15	few	TRBD1	TRBJ2-5	TGTGCCACCAGCGCTTCCGGGACAGGGAGAGAGACCCAGTACTTC	CATSASGTGRETQYF
TRBV20-1	few	TRBD1	TRBJ1-1	TGCAGTGCTAGCCAACCCTCAGGGGGCTACACTGAAGCTTTCTTT	CSASQPSGGYTEAFF
TRBV10-1	few	TRBD2	TRBJ2-1	TGCGCCAGCAGTTCGGGACTAGCGGGAGGTTTGGATGAGCAGTTCTTC	CASSSGLAGGLDEQFF
TRBV28	many	NA	TRBJ2-1	TGTGCCAGCAGTATTCCTAGCAGGGGCATCGATGAGCAGTTCTTC	CASSIPSRGIDEQFF
TRBV28	many	NA	TRBJ2-3	TGTGCCAGCAGTTCCCTAACCGTCAGCCCAGATACGCAGTATTTT	CASSSLTVSPDTQYF
TRBV2	many	TRBD2	TRBJ2-3	TGTGCCAGCAGTGAAGCCCTGACTAGCGGGAGGGCCAGGGAAGATACGCAGTATTTT	CASSEALTSGRAREDTQYF
TRBV3-1	NA	TRBD1	TRBJ1-4	TGTGCCAGCAGCCAAGAAAGCGCCTCGGGACAGGGGAATGAAAAACTGTTTTTT	CASSQESASGQGNEKLFF
TRBV19	many	TRBD1	TRBJ2-1	TGTGCCAGTAGTATAGCCGGGACAGCTGGTTACAATGAGCAGTTCTTC	CASSIAGTAGYNEQFF
TRBV6-2/TRBV6-3	many	NA	TRBJ2-2	TGTGCCAGCAGGCCGGACGGAACGAACACCGGGGAGCTGTTTTTT	CASRPDGTNTGELFF
TRBV30	many	NA	TRBJ1-1	TGTGCCTGGAGTGGCCTAGGGAGGTCCACTGAAGCTTTCTTT	CAWSGLGRSTEAFF
TRBV7-2	many	NA	TRBJ2-5	TGTGCCAGCAGCTCCGGGAAATTAAGCAGGGTTGCGGAGACCCAGTACTTC	CASSSGKLSRVAETQYF
TRBV7-3	NA	TRBD2	TRBJ2-3	TGTGCCAGCAGCTTAAAAAGGAGACTAGCGGGAGTGTCAGATACGCAGTATTTT	CASSLKRRLAGVSDTQYF
TRBV19	many	NA	TRBJ2-2	TGTGCCGTCTCCCGCGGTCTGAACACCGGGGAGCTGTTTTTT	CAVSRGLNTGELFF
TRBV2	many	TRBD2	TRBJ2-1	TGTGCCAGCAGGCTAGGGACTAGCGGGAGAGTTTACAATGAGCAGTTCTTC	CASRLGTSGRVYNEQFF
TRBV9	NA	NA	TRBJ2-7	TGTGCCAGAAGCTGGCAGGGGAGCTCCTACGAGCAGTACTTC	CARSWQGSSYEQYF
TRBV19	NA	TRBD2	TRBJ2-7	TGTGCCAGTAGACGACAGTATCGGACTAGCGGGAGTACCTACGAGCAGTACTTC	CASRRQYRTSGSTYEQYF
TRBV3-1	few	TRBD2	TRBJ2-5	TGTGCCAGCAGCCATGCTAGCGGGAGAGGCCAAGAGACCCAGTACTTC	CASSHASGRGQETQYF
TRBV7-3	few	NA	TRBJ2-1	TGTGCCAGCAGCCGGGGACATGCCCGGGATGAGCAGTTCTTC	CASSRGHARDEQFF
TRBV30	many	NA	TRBJ1-2	TGTGCCTGGAGTGTTCCCCAACGACATCGTGGCTACACCTTC	CAWSVPQRHRGYTF
TRBV11-2	many	NA	TRBJ1-6	TGTGCCAGCAGCTTAGGACGGTACTATAATTCACCCCTCCACTTT	CASSLGRYYNSPLHF
TRBV7-9	many	TRBD1	TRBJ1-2	TGTGCCAGCAGCTTAACAGGGGGCGCGACTGGCTACACCTTC	CASSLTGGATGYTF
TRBV4-1	few	NA	TRBJ1-1	TGCGCCAGCACTGTTGGGGCGAGGGGGGACACTGAAGCTTTCTTT	CASTVGARGDTEAFF
TRBV7-6	few	NA	TRBJ2-7	TGTGCCAGCAGCTCCGTAGCGGTAGCGGCAGACTACGAGCAGTACTTC	CASSSVAVAADYEQYF
TRBV7-2	NA	TRBD1	TRBJ1-5	TGTGCCAGCAGCCCCCACAGGGGGAGCAATCAGCCCCAGCATTTT	CASSPHRGSNQPQHF
TRBV20-1	many	NA	TRBJ2-3	TGCAGTGCTAAACTAGACCTTACGCAGTATTTT	CSAKLDLTQYF
TRBV5-6	few	NA	TRBJ2-7	TGTGCCAGCAGCTTGGTCGGACGCGAGCAGTACTTC	CASSLVGREQYF
TRBV7-9	NA	NA	TRBJ2-2	TGTGCCAGCAGCTTCAGGGGCTACACCGGGGAGCTGTTTTTT	CASSFRGYTGELFF
TRBV6-1	many	TRBD1	TRBJ1-5	TGTGCCAGCAGAGATAGACAGGGGGGTCAGCCCCAGCATTTT	CASRDRQGGQPQHF
TRBV30	many	NA	TRBJ1-1	TGTGCCTGGAGTCAAGGGGGACCCGCTTTCTTT	CAWSQGGPAFF
TRBV20-1	few	NA	TRBJ2-2	TGCAGTGCCCGGGCGGGGAGTCCGAACACCGGGGAGCTGTTTTTT	CSARAGSPNTGELFF